The 29 T cell receptor beta chains listed next were all sequenced from one sample in a study of early T cells in non-severe SARS-CoV-2 infection. TCRdb re-derived calls from the 5' RACE reads in MiXCR, one entry per CDR3 protein. The top ten hold roughly 13% of the sample, which has 50,000 to 75,000 distinct CDR3 sequences, roughly 9% seen once. The sample consisted of whole blood, taken at baseline. All receptors derive from an adult who was a healthcare worker with PCR-confirmed SARS-CoV-2 infection or an uninfected control (not recorded which).

The chain uses TRBV7-2 and TRBJ2-3; D unresolved. CDR1 SGHTA and CDR2 FQGNSA come from the germline V gene. V lost 1 base, J lost 2 bases, and 4 bases lay in between. The CDR3 is 13 amino acids. The CDR3 DNA follows: TGTGCCAGCAGCTTAGAGACCACAGATACGCAGTATTTT. Its protein is CASSLETTDTQYF.

This clonotype occurred a few times. The rearrangement uses TRBV7-2 and TRBJ2-7; D gene uncertain. Germline CDR1 is SGHTA and CDR2 is FQGNSA. The CDR3 contains 11 residues. V was shortened by 5 bases and J by 6 bases, with 8 bases between the two germline ends. The CDR3 DNA reads as TGTGCCAGCAGCCGCAGTGGCGAGCAGTACTTC. Its protein is CASSRSGEQYF.

This clonotype was detected many times. This rearrangement joins TRBV27 to TRBJ2-1; tentatively, D is TRBD1 or TRBD2 (5 bases each). CDR1 and CDR2 from the germline V gene are MNHEY and SMNVEV (reference sequence). The ends were cut back, 5 bases at V and 3 bases at J, with 14 bases in the middle. The CDR3 consists of 15 residues. CDR3 sequence reads: CASSPGDEDYNEQFF. DNA of the CDR3: TGTGCCAGCAGTCCCGGGGACGAGGACTACAATGAGCAGTTCTTC.

This clonotype was counted between two and nine times. The rearrangement joins TRBV27 to TRBJ1-5; 7 bases are a match to TRBD1. Trimming took 4 bases from V and 1 from J; bases not matched to a gene: 4. The CDR3 extends over 15 amino acids. Germline V lookup: CDR1 MNHEY, CDR2 SMNVEV (reference sequence). In nucleotides, the CDR3 is TGTGCCAGCAGTTATATGACAGGGAGCAATCAGCCCCAGCATTTT. Amino acid sequence: CASSYMTGSNQPQHF.

This clonotype is medium-sized in the sample. The chain is built from TRBV4-1 and TRBJ2-1, with a tentative D call TRBD2 (7 bases). CDR3 size: 17 residues. CDR1 and CDR2 (germline): MGHRA, YSYEKL. V lost 0 bases and J lost 5, with 17 bases in between. This CDR3 is CASSQDSGGLNDNEQFF. In DNA form, the CDR3 reads TGCGCCAGCAGCCAAGATTCGGGGGGCCTTAACGACAATGAGCAGTTCTTC.

This chain uses TRBV27 with TRBJ2-7; D may match TRBD1 or TRBD2 (5 bases each). V lost 2 bases to trimming and J lost 3 bases, with 23 bases between them. The CDR3 length is 18 residues. Germline V lookup: CDR1 MNHEY, CDR2 SMNVEV (reference sequence). In nucleotides, the CDR3 is TGTGCCAGCAGTTTAGCCGCTGTACGGACTGGGGGAAACTACGAGCAGTACTTC. This gives the protein CASSLAAVRTGGNYEQYF.

In this sample, this clonotype turned up many times. This chain uses TRBV27 with TRBJ2-5, with D possibly TRBD2 on 6 matching bases. The germline V gene has CDR1 MNHEY and CDR2 SMNVEV (reference sequence). The length of the CDR3 is 16 residues. Between the trimmed V and J ends, which lost 3 bases and 7 bases, there was a span of 21 bases. As DNA, the CDR3 is TGTGCCAGCAGTTTCCTCCTCGGGAGTGTGGCCGGGACCCAGTACTTC. It specifies CASSFLLGSVAGTQYF.

This clonotype came up many times. V is TRBV19 and J is TRBJ1-5; TRBD1 aligns across 10 bases. This CDR3 comprises 16 residues. Germline V CDR1 and CDR2: LNHDA, SQIVND (reference sequence). After removal of 3 bases from V and 7 bases from J, the junction contained 9 bases not matched to a gene. CDR3 sequence reads: CASSIGGGQGRQPQHF. CDR3 nucleotide sequence: TGTGCCAGTAGTATCGGCGGGGGACAGGGGCGGCAGCCCCAGCATTTT.

This rearrangement joins TRBV7-3 to TRBJ2-3, with 8 bases matching TRBD1. J was trimmed by 4 bases and V by 2 bases; bases with no gene match: 5. Germline CDR1 is SGHTA and CDR2 is FQGTGA. The CDR3 contains 15 residues. The CDR3 nucleotides are TGTGCCAGCAGCTTACAGGGGGCGAGCTCAGATACGCAGTATTTT. Translation gives CASSLQGASSDTQYF.

CDR3 sequence: CASSYFPGNSNQPQHF. CDR3 DNA sequence: TGTGCCAGCAGTTACTTCCCAGGCAATAGCAATCAGCCCCAGCATTTT. This chain connects TRBV6-2 or TRBV6-3 to TRBJ1-5; no definite D call. V shed 1 base and J shed 0 bases, with 10 bases lying between them. CDR1 is MNHEY, CDR2 SVGEGT, per germline. The CDR3 covers 16 residues.

The chain carries TRBV7-2 and TRBJ2-1; TRBD2 matches 10 bases. The CDR3 consists of 13 residues. The germline V gene has CDR1 SGHTA and CDR2 FQGNSA. The trim removed 4 bases at V and 9 bases at J, leaving 3 bases unmatched. The chain's CDR3 is CASSSSGRAEQFF. CDR3 coding DNA: TGTGCCAGCAGCTCGAGCGGGAGGGCTGAGCAGTTCTTC.

Ten or more counts support this clonotype. This chain joins TRBV7-2 and TRBJ2-1, with a possible D match to TRBD2 (6 bases). V was shortened by 3 bases and J by 0 bases, with 9 bases between the two germline ends. The CDR3 length is 15 residues. The V gene's germline CDR1 is SGHTA and CDR2 FQGNSA. The CDR3 is CASSLIADSYNEQFF. The CDR3 region has the DNA TGTGCCAGCAGCTTGATAGCGGACTCCTACAATGAGCAGTTCTTC.

V is TRBV15 and J is TRBJ2-1; 7 positions match TRBD2. V gave up 4 bases and J gave up 1 base; unmatched junction bases: 10. Germline CDR1 reads LNHNV; CDR2 reads YYDKDF (reference sequence). This CDR3 contains 17 residues. CDR3 DNA sequence: TGTGCCACCAGCACCTTAGCCCCTAGCGGATCCTACAATGAGCAGTTCTTC. Its protein product is CATSTLAPSGSYNEQFF.

The chain couples TRBV5-5 to TRBJ2-7, with 7 bases matching TRBD2. The CDR3 sequence is 13 residues long. CDR1 and CDR2 from the germline V gene are SGHKS and YYEKEE (reference sequence). The ends lost 3 bases at V and 6 bases at J; junction bases unmatched: 6. CDR3 DNA sequence: TGTGCCAGCAGCTCGGGGGGTATAGGCGAGCAGTACTTC. This codes for CASSSGGIGEQYF.

A note on this clonotype: One base away lies a much larger clone, so this may be a sequencing read error. The gene calls are TRBV7-8 and TRBJ2-3; possibly TRBD2 for D (5 bases). CDR3 length: 11 amino acids. Trimming removed 5 bases from V and 5 bases from J, with 5 bases in between. CDR1 is SGHVS and CDR2 is FQNEAQ in the germline V gene. The CDR3 bases are TGTGCCAGCAGCCGGGAAGATACGCAGTATTTT. This sequence encodes CASSREDTQYF.

This clonotype has only a few counts. This chain connects TRBV19 to TRBJ2-5; D remains ambiguous. Deletions cut 3 bases from V and 3 bases from J, with 2 bases between. The CDR3 runs 11 residues. Germline CDR1 reads LNHDA; CDR2 reads SQIVND (reference sequence). This CDR3 is CASSIEETQYF. CDR3 nucleotide sequence: TGTGCCAGTAGTATTGAAGAGACCCAGTACTTC.

The V and J genes are TRBV11-2 and TRBJ2-2; a weak D match, TRBD1 (6 bases). Trimming removed 5 bases from V and 6 bases from J, with 13 bases in between. From germline, CDR1 is SGHAT and CDR2 FQNNGV. The CDR3 contains 14 residues. The CDR3 loop reads CASSPLQGSGELFF. The CDR3 bases are TGTGCCAGCAGCCCCCTTCAGGGGTCCGGGGAGCTGTTTTTT.

This clonotype was counted ten times or more. The chain carries TRBV12-3 or TRBV12-4 and TRBJ2-3; 10 nucleotides align to TRBD2. The V gene end was trimmed by 5 bases and the J gene end by 4 bases; junction bases not matched to a gene: 9. The CDR3 spans 16 residues. DNA of the CDR3: TGTGCCAGCAGTCCCTTTAGCGGGAGGTCCCCAGATACGCAGTATTTT. Translating gives CASSPFSGRSPDTQYF.

The rearrangement joins TRBV6-2 or TRBV6-3 to TRBJ2-7; D perhaps matches TRBD2 (7 bases). The CDR3 length is 17 residues. Deletions cut 4 bases from V and 2 bases from J, with 21 bases between. Germline V lookup: CDR1 MNHEY, CDR2 SVGEGT. The CDR3 here is CASSSDRGGLLAYEQYF. The CDR3 nucleotides are TGTGCCAGCAGTTCGGACCGAGGGGGACTACTCGCCTACGAGCAGTACTTC.

This sequence joins TRBV5-4 and TRBJ1-5; D remains ambiguous. In germline, CDR1 is SGHNT, CDR2 YYREEE (reference sequence). The CDR3 runs to 13 residues. The ends were cut back, 0 bases at V and 5 bases at J, with 6 bases in the middle. The CDR3 sequence is CASSLVVDQPQHF. The CDR3 DNA reads TGTGCCAGCAGCTTGGTGGTGGATCAGCCCCAGCATTTT.

The chain joins TRBV3-1 to TRBJ2-1; the D is unclear. Germline assignment: CDR1 LGHDT and CDR2 YNNKEL (reference sequence). The CDR3 spans 13 residues. V was shortened by 1 base and J by 8 bases, with 9 bases between the two germline ends. DNA for the CDR3: TGTGCCAGCAGCCAAGTAAGGGCGCATGAGCAGTTCTTC. Its protein is CASSQVRAHEQFF.

This clonotype was recorded a few times. CDR3 sequence (DNA): TGCGCCAGCAGCTTGGGCGCGGGAGGGGCGAGCCCCTACGAGCAGTACTTC. Translated, it gives CASSLGAGGASPYEQYF. This rearrangement joins TRBV5-1 to TRBJ2-7, with 9 positions matching TRBD2. V lost 0 bases to trimming and J lost 2 bases; unmatched junction nucleotides: 9. CDR3 length equals 17 residues. Germline V lookup: CDR1 SGHRS, CDR2 YFSETQ.

This clonotype was seen a handful of times. This chain joins TRBV7-2 and TRBJ1-4; maybe TRBD1 (5 bases). Trimming took off 5 bases at V and 5 bases at J, with 18 bases between the two ends. The CDR3 is 16 amino acids. Looked up from germline, CDR1 is SGHTA and CDR2 is FQGNSA. CDR3 nucleotide sequence: TGTGCCAGCAGCCTCAAGGCAGGGATCCCCAATGAAAAACTGTTTTTT. Protein: CASSLKAGIPNEKLFF.

This clonotype was seen many times. The chain uses TRBV7-4 and TRBJ2-7; 9 bases line up with TRBD2. There are 16 residues in the CDR3. Germline V gene lookup returns CDR1 SGHVT and CDR2 SQSDAQ. Trimming at V came to 4 bases and at J to 5 bases, leaving 12 bases not matched to a gene. CDR3 loop: CASSSAGLAGLNEQYF. Here the CDR3 DNA reads TGTGCCAGCAGCTCGGCCGGGCTAGCGGGACTGAACGAGCAGTACTTC.

This clonotype was picked up a small number of times. The rearrangement uses TRBV7-2 and TRBJ2-1; 10 bases line up with TRBD2. The CDR3 totals 15 residues. V shed 1 base and J 4 bases; nucleotides not matched to a gene: 1. CDR1 and CDR2 from the germline V gene are SGHTA and FQGNSA. The CDR3 reads CASSLGGLAYNEQFF. As DNA, the CDR3 is TGTGCCAGCAGCTTAGGGGGACTAGCGTACAATGAGCAGTTCTTC.

This clonotype was detected a few times. V and J are TRBV6-5 and TRBJ2-1, with D unresolved. Trimming cost V 5 bases and J 3 bases, with 5 bases left between them. Germline V lookup: CDR1 MNHEY, CDR2 SVGAGI. CDR3 size: 12 residues. The DNA for the CDR3 is TGTGCCAGCAGTACGGACTACAATGAGCAGTTCTTC. Translating gives CASSTDYNEQFF.

The chain is built from TRBV12-5 and TRBJ1-2, with 8 bases matching TRBD1. There are 15 residues in the CDR3. V was clipped by 6 bases and J by 8 bases; unmatched bases: 14. Germline values: CDR1 LGHNT, CDR2 FRNRAP. CDR3 residues: CASGRDRGGASGYTF. CDR3 DNA: TGTGCTAGTGGACGAGACAGGGGAGGAGCAAGCGGCTACACCTTC. Supplemented by reference TRBV12-5 and TRBJ1-2, the full variable domain reads DARVTQTPRHKVTEMGQEVTMRCQPILGHNTVFWYRQTMMQGLELLAYFRNRAPLDDSGMPKDRFSAEMPDATLATLKIQPSEPRDSAVYFCASGRDRGGASGYTFGSGTRLTVV.

This clonotype was seen repeatedly, ten times or more. The chain has TRBV24-1 and TRBJ1-5; D uncertain. V was clipped by 9 bases and J by 0 bases, with 8 bases between them. This CDR3 contains 13 residues. Germline loops: CDR1 KGHDR, CDR2 SFDVKD. The CDR3 DNA reads TGTGCCACCTCTAAGGATAGCAATCAGCCCCAGCATTTT. Protein: CATSKDSNQPQHF.

The table lists this clonotype with many counts. This chain joins TRBV7-9 and TRBJ2-3; no clear D gene. Trimming stripped 1 base from V and 0 bases from J, with 8 bases between. The length of the CDR3 is 15 residues. Germline V gene sequence: CDR1 SEHNR, CDR2 FQNEAQ (reference sequence). This chain's CDR3 is CASSLVGSSTDTQYF. In nucleotides, the CDR3 is TGTGCCAGCAGCTTAGTGGGATCTAGCACAGATACGCAGTATTTT.